The 10 T cell receptor beta chains below all came from one sample that was sequenced in a study of T cell responses to AZD1222 COVID-19 vaccine. Measured with immunoSEQ multiplex PCR; TCRdb has only the in-frame clones, and not every one. The sample consists of roughly 140,000 clones, under 95% of them appearing once. This specimen was peripheral blood, taken on day 0 of AZD1222 vaccination. These receptors all come from an adult in good health.

CDR3 loop: CASSFGQGNIYEQYF. CDR3 sequence (DNA): TGTGCCAGCAGTTTCGGACAGGGGAATATTTACGAGCAGTACTTC. The chain joins TRBV13 to TRBJ2-7; 9 bases agree with TRBD1. This CDR3 comprises 15 residues. The junction had 10 bases not matched to a gene; V was cut back by 6 bases and J by 4 bases. The germline V gene encodes CDR1 PRHDT and CDR2 FYEKMQ (reference sequence).

The sample holds a few counts of this clone. The chain's CDR3 is CASTPLLGSNQPQHF. The CDR3 DNA sequence: TGTGCCAGTACCCCTCTGTTGGGTAGCAATCAGCCCCAGCATTTT. This rearrangement joins TRBV19 to TRBJ1-5; D gene ambiguous. V was pared by 7 bases and J by 0 bases, with 13 bases between. Germline CDR1 LNHDA, CDR2 SQIVND (reference sequence). This CDR3 has 15 amino acids. The full variable domain, in which reference TRBV19 and TRBJ1-5 provide the parts outside the CDR3, is DGGITQSPKYLFRKEGQNVTLSCEQNLNHDAMYWYRQDPGQGLRLIYYSQIVNDFQKGDIAEGYSVSREKKESFPLTVTSAQKNPTAFYLCASTPLLGSNQPQHFGDGTRLSIL.

CDR3 DNA: TGCGCCAGCAGCTTGGGTAGGGGGCAGGCAGATACGCAGTATTTT. Translating it yields CASSLGRGQADTQYF. This chain connects TRBV5-1 to TRBJ2-3, with 7 bases lining up with TRBD1. The CDR3 has 15 residues. The V segment lost 0 bases and the J segment 4 bases; nucleotides outside the gene matches: 5. Germline-derived CDR1 and CDR2 are SGHRS and YFSETQ. Filled out from reference TRBV5-1 and TRBJ2-3, the complete variable domain reads KAGVTQTPRYLIKTRGQQVTLSCSPISGHRSVSWYQQTPGQGLQFLFEYFSETQRNKGNFPGRFSGRQFSNSRSEMNVSTLELGDSALYLCASSLGRGQADTQYFGPGTRLTVL.

The chain is built from TRBV9 and TRBJ2-3; 9 bases are shared with TRBD2. The ends lost 3 bases at V and 0 bases at J; junction bases unmatched: 2. This CDR3 is built from 15 residues. Germline V CDR1 and CDR2: SGDLS, YYNGEE. CDR3 region: CASSGGLASTDTQYF. The CDR3 region has the DNA TGTGCCAGCAGCGGCGGACTAGCGAGCACAGATACGCAGTATTTT.

This clone appeared once. J is TRBJ1-5 and V is TRBV6-2 or TRBV6-3; D is possibly TRBD1 (6 bases). Trimming removed 5 bases at V and 1 base at J, with 9 bases between. Germline CDR1 is MNHEY and CDR2 is SVGEGT. The CDR3 has 14 residues. CDR3 in amino acids: CASSAGASNQPQHF. Here the CDR3 DNA reads TGTGCCAGCAGTGCAGGGGCAAGCAATCAGCCCCAGCATTTT.

In regard to this clone: The same CDR3 also results from other DNA sequences found in this sample. The chain has TRBV7-9 and TRBJ2-2; D uncertain. In germline, CDR1 is SEHNR, CDR2 FQNEAQ (reference sequence). The CDR3 spans 14 residues. V lost 3 bases and J lost 1, with 6 bases in between. CDR3 sequence: CASSLLGNTGELFF. The CDR3 DNA reads as TGTGCCAGCAGCTTGTTGGGGAACACCGGGGAGCTGTTTTTT. Combining the CDR3 with reference TRBV7-9 and TRBJ2-2 gives the whole variable domain DTGVSQNPRHKITKRGQNVTFRCDPISEHNRLYWYRQTLGQGPEFLTYFQNEAQLEKSRLLSDRFSAERPKGSFSTLEIQRTEQGDSAMYLCASSLLGNTGELFFGEGSRLTVL.

The chain employs TRBV14 and TRBJ2-2; no firm D call. This CDR3 comprises 13 residues. V was clipped by 3 bases and J by 4 bases, with 6 bases between them. Per germline, CDR1 SGHDN and CDR2 FVKESK. For the CDR3, the DNA is TGTGCCAGCAGCCAGAGGCGCACCGGGGAGCTGTTTTTT. Translated: CASSQRRTGELFF. The whole variable domain, remainder taken from reference TRBV14 and TRBJ2-2, is EAGVTQFPSHSVIEKGQTVTLRCDPISGHDNLYWYRRVMGKEIKFLLHFVKESKQDESGMPNNRFLAERTGGTYSTLKVQPAELEDSGVYFCASSQRRTGELFFGEGSRLTVL.

This rearrangement joins TRBV29-1 to TRBJ2-7; the D call may be TRBD1 or TRBD2 (6 bases each). The CDR3 is made up of 13 amino acids. The germline V gene has CDR1 SQVTM and CDR2 ANQGSEA. The ends were cut back, 4 bases at V and 3 bases at J, with 13 bases in the middle. Written as DNA, the CDR3 is TGCAGCGTTGCGATAGGAGGGGGCTACGAGCAGTACTTC. Its translation: CSVAIGGGYEQYF.

The chain has TRBV3-1 (or the pseudogene TRBV3-2) and TRBJ1-6, with TRBD1 as a possible D gene (5 bases). Trimming stripped 2 bases from V and 10 bases from J, with 15 bases between. The CDR3 is made up of 15 amino acids. Germline values: CDR1 LGHDT, CDR2 YNNKEL (reference sequence). The chain's CDR3 is CASSQISGGYSPLHF. In nucleotides, the CDR3 is TGTGCCAGCAGCCAAATCTCGGGGGGGTACTCACCCCTCCACTTT.

The chain joins TRBV11-2 to TRBJ1-1; 7 positions match TRBD1. V was clipped by 5 bases and J by 6 bases; unmatched bases: 24. CDR3 length: 19 residues. Germline V gives CDR1 SGHAT, CDR2 FQNNGV. The CDR3 DNA is TGTGCCAGCAGCCCATTATCAGGGACAGATAACCCTTTAATGGCTGAAGCTTTCTTT. Protein product: CASSPLSGTDNPLMAEAFF.